The present entry profiles one T cell receptor (beta chain) with its context. Baseline was the first blood sampling point, followed by cycle 4 day 1 and cycle 7 day 1. The V end lost 8 bases, the J end lost 7 bases, and 18 bases lay between the germline ends. The length of the CDR3 is 14 residues. Germline V gives CDR1 SEHNR, CDR2 FQNEAQ (reference sequence). The data are from a study of OX40 agonist ivuxolimab in advanced cancers. This table comes from immunoSEQ multiplex PCR, and its TCRdb copy is limited to in-frame clones, with some not included. The data show about 27,000 clones, about 74% seen once.

The TCR sequence derives from an adult with an advanced solid tumor such as melanoma, head and neck, liver or kidney cancer. The V call is TRBV7-9, the J call TRBJ1-5; D is unresolved. This specimen was CD4+ or CD8+ T cells sorted from blood, taken in a trial of the OX40 agonist ivuxolimab. This CDR3 is CASAEDGFVQPQHF. In nucleotides, the CDR3 is TGTGCCAGCGCCGAGGACGGGTTTGTGCAGCCCCAGCATTTT.